The clone carrying this TCR beta chain has a handful of counts. Its antigen is undetermined. This entry is derived from a study of Ad26.COV2.S vaccination and SARS-CoV-2 variants. The wider study: It was the COV1001 Ad26.COV2.S trial arm that included the donor. The study gave Ad26.COV2.S intramuscularly, once or twice 56 days apart.

Repertoires were generated with immunoSEQ multiplex PCR, while TCRdb's copy carries only in-frame clones and drops some. The sample has 300,000 to 400,000 clones, approximately 86% seen once. Findings and limits, study-wide: The authors reported substantial breadth in spike-specific CD8+ and CD4+ T cell responses after vaccination.

The treatment was: around 19 received Ad26.COV2.S at low or high dose, single or two shots; 5 received placebo; per-sample allocation not given. Samples came from day 63 after the first vaccine or placebo injection. The CDR3 contains 14 residues. J was trimmed by 5 bases and V by 6 bases; bases with no gene match: 8. Germline CDR1 is SNHLY and CDR2 is FYNNEI. The sequences come from peripheral blood, collected in a trial of Ad26.COV2.S vaccine versus placebo. The rearrangement uses TRBV2 and TRBJ1-2, with 8 bases aligning to TRBD1. The sequence was collected from a person between 18 and 65 years old who received the Ad26.COV2.S COVID-19 vaccine or a placebo. CDR3 sequence reads: CASRERDRFYGYTF. CDR3 bases: TGTGCCAGCAGAGAACGGGACAGGTTTTATGGCTACACCTTC.